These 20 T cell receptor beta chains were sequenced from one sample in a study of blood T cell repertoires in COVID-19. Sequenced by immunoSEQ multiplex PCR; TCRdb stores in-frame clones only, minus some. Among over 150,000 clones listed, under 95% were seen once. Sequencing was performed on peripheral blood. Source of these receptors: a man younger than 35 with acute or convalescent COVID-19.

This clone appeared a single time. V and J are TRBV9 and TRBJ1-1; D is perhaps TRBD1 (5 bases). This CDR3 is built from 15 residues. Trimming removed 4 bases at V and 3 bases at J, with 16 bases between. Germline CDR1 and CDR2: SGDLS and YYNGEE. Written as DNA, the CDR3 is TGTGCCAGCAGCCCCAGAACGGGGGTGGACACTGAAGCTTTCTTT. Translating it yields CASSPRTGVDTEAFF.

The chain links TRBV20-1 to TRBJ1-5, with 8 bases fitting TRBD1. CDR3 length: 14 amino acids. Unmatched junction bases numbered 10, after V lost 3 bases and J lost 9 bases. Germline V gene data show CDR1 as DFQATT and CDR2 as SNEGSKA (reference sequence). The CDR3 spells CSASYGTGPRPQHF. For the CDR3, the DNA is TGCAGTGCTAGTTACGGGACAGGCCCGCGGCCCCAGCATTTT.

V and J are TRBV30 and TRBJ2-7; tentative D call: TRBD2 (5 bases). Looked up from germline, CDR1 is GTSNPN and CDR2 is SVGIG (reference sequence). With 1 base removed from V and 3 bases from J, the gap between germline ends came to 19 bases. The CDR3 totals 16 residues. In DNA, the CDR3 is TGTGCCTGGAGTGGTCGGGGTGGAGTAGTAGGCTACGAGCAGTACTTC. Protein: CAWSGRGGVVGYEQYF.

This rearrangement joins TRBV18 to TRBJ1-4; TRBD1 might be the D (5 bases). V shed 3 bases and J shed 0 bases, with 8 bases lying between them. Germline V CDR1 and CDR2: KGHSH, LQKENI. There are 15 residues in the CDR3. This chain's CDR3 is CASSPTASTNEKLFF. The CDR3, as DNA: TGTGCCAGCTCACCGACAGCTTCAACTAATGAAAAACTGTTTTTT.

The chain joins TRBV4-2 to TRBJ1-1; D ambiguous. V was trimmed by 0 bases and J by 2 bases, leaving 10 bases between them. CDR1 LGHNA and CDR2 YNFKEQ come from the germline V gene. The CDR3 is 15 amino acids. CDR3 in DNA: TGTGCCAGCAGCCAAGAAAGACTTGAAAACACTGAAGCTTTCTTT. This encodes CASSQERLENTEAFF.

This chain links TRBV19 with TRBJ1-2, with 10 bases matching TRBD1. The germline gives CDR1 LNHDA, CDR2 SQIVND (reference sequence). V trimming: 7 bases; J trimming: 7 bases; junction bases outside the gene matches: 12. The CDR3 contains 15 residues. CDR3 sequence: CASMDPGQGTSGYTF. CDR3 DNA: TGTGCCAGTATGGATCCGGGACAGGGGACGAGTGGCTACACCTTC.

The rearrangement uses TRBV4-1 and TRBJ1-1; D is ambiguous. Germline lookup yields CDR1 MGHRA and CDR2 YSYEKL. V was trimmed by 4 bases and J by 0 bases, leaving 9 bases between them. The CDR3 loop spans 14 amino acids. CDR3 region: CASSLRILNTEAFF. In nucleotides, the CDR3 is TGCGCCAGCAGCCTCAGGATACTGAACACTGAAGCTTTCTTT.

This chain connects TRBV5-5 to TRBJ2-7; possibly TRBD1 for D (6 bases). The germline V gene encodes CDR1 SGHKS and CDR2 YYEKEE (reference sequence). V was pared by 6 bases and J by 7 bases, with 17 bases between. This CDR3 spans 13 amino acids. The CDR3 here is CASNLGDTREQYF. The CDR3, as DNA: TGTGCCAGCAATTTAGGGGACACCCGGGAGCAGTACTTC. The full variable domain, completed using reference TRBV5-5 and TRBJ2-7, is DAGVTQSPTHLIKTRGQQVTLRCSPISGHKSVSWYQQVLGQGPQFIFQYYEKEERGRGNFPDRFSARQFPNYSSELNVNALLLGDSALYLCASNLGDTREQYFGPGTRLTVT.

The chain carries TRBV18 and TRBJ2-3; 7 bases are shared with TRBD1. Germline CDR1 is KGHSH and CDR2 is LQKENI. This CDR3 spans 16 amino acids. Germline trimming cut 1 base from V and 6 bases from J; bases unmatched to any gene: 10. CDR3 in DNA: TGTGCCAGCTCACCACGAGAAGGGGGCTTGTGGGATACGCAGTATTTT. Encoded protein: CASSPREGGLWDTQYF. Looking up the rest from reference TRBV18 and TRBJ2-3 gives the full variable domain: NAGVMQNPRHLVRRRGQEARLRCSPMKGHSHVYWYRQLPEEGLKFMVYLQKENIIDESGMPKERFSAEFPKEGPSILRIQQVVRGDSAAYFCASSPREGGLWDTQYFGPGTRLTVL.

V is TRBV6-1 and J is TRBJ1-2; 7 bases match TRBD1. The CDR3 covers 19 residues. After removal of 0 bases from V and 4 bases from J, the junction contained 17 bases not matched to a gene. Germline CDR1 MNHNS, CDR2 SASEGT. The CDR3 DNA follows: TGTGCCAGCAGTGAAGCCTACCCCATCAACCAGGGGGGTCTCTATGGCTACACCTTC. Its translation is CASSEAYPINQGGLYGYTF.

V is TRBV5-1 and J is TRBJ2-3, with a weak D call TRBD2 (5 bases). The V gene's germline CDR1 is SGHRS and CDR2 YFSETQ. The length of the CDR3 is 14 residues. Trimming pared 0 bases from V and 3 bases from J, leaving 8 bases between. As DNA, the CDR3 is TGCGCCAGCAGCTTGGCCGGGGAGACAGATACGCAGTATTTT. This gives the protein CASSLAGETDTQYF.

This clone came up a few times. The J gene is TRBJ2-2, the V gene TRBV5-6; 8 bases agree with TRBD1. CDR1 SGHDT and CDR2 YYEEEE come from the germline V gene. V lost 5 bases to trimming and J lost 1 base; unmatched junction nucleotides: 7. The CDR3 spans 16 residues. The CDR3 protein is CASRPRGTGNTGELFF. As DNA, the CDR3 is TGTGCCAGCAGACCTAGGGGGACAGGGAACACCGGGGAGCTGTTTTTT.

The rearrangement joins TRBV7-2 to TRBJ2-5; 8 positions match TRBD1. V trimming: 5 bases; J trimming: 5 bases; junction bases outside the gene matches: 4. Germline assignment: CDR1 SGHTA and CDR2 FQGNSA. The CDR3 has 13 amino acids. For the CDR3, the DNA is TGTGCCAGCAGCCGAGACAGGGGCGAGACCCAGTACTTC. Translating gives CASSRDRGETQYF.

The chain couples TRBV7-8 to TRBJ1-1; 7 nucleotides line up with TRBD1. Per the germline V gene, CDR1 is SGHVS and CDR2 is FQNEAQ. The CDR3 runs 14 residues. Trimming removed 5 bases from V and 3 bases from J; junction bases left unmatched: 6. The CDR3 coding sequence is TGTGCCAGCAGCGCCTTTACAGGGGACACTGAAGCTTTCTTT. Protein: CASSAFTGDTEAFF.

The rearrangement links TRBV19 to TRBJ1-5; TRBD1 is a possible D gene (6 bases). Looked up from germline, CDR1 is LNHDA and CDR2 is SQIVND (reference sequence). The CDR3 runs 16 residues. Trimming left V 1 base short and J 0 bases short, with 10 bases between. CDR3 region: CASSIVQGVSNQPQHF. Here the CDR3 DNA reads TGTGCCAGTAGTATAGTACAGGGAGTTAGCAATCAGCCCCAGCATTTT.

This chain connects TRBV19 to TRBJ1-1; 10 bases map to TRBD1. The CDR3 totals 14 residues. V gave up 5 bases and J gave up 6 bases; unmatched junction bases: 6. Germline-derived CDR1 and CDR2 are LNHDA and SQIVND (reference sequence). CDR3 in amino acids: CASSASGTGAEAFF. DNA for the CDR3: TGTGCCAGTAGTGCGTCCGGGACAGGGGCTGAAGCTTTCTTT.

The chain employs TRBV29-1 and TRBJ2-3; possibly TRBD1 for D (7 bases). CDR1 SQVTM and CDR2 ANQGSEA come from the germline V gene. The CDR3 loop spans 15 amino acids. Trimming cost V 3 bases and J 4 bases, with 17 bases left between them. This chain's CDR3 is CSVEGGTGEADTQYF. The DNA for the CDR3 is TGCAGCGTTGAGGGCGGCACAGGGGAGGCAGATACGCAGTATTTT.

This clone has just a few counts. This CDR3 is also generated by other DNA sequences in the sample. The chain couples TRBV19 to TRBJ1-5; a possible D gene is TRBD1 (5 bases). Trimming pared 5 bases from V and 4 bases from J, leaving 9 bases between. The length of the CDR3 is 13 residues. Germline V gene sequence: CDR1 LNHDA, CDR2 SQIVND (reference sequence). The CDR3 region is CASSLDRNQPQHF. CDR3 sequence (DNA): TGTGCCAGTAGTCTCGACAGAAATCAGCCCCAGCATTTT.

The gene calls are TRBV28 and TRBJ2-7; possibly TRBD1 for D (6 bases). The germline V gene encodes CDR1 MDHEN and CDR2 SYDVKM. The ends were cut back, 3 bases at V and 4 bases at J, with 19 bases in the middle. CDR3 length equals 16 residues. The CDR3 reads CASSFNVGRGRYEQYF. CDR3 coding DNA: TGTGCCAGCAGTTTCAACGTAGGCAGGGGTAGGTACGAGCAGTACTTC.

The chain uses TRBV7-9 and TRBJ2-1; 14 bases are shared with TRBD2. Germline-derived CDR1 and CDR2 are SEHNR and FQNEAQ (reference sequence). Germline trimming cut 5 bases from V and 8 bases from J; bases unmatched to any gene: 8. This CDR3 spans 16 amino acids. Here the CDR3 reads CASSLSQTSGRDEQFF. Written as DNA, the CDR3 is TGTGCCAGCAGCCTCTCTCAGACTAGCGGGAGGGATGAGCAGTTCTTC.